This T cell receptor (beta chain) was identified during a study of cytomegalovirus exposure and HLA in healthy donors. Study-level points and caveats: Rarity held for most TCR sequences, but there were some public TCRs that occurred in many donors. Highest at DRB1 and lowest at HLA-C, TCR association rates differed among HLA loci in a later analysis.

Remarks on this clone: Its antigen is still unknown.

Both 60 Vbeta primers and 13 Jbeta primers went into the PCR. Clones were read by immunoSEQ multiplex PCR, and TCRdb kept only the in-frame ones, dropping some. The sample holds roughly 170,000 clones, 76% seen once. The sequencing input was PBMCs. This clonotype was obtained from a female donor in good health and CMV-seronegative.

The CDR3 reads CASRGLAGEGADEQYF. The CDR3 coding sequence is TGTGCCAGCAGGGGACTAGCGGGAGAAGGGGCAGACGAGCAGTACTTC. The rearrangement joins TRBV28 to TRBJ2-7; TRBD2 aligns across 14 bases. Germline V gives CDR1 MDHEN, CDR2 SYDVKM. The CDR3 runs to 16 residues. The V gene end was trimmed by 6 bases and the J gene end by 5 bases; junction bases not matched to a gene: 9.